A single sample is the source of the 21 T cell receptor beta chains below, sequenced in a study of type 1 and type 2 diabetes patients. The PCR template was genomic DNA. The TCR beta CDR3 region was amplified using 30 forward and 13 reverse primers. MiXCR, run by TCRdb on the multiplex PCR reads, gives a single entry per CDR3 protein. The sample holds fewer than 350,000 distinct CDR3 sequences, roughly 44% seen once. Sequenced input: peripheral blood mononuclear cells (PBMCs). These receptors were taken from a man between 18 and 29 years old with type 2 diabetes.

The chain links TRBV5-1 to TRBJ2-2; the D gene could be TRBD1 or TRBD2 (5 bases each). The germline V gene has CDR1 SGHRS and CDR2 YFSETQ. The CDR3 has 15 residues. V dropped 6 bases and J dropped 3 bases, with 15 bases sitting between them. The CDR3 DNA is TGCGCCAGCAAAGGGGACGACCTCCACACCGGGGAGCTGTTTTTT. Its protein product is CASKGDDLHTGELFF.

This clonotype was seen many times. The V and J genes are TRBV30 and TRBJ2-7; TRBD2 agrees at 8 bases. Germline V lookup: CDR1 GTSNPN, CDR2 SVGIG (reference sequence). The J segment lost 3 bases and the V segment lost 1 base, leaving 5 bases of the junction unmatched. The CDR3 is 14 amino acids. The chain's CDR3 is CAWSGVAGFYEQYF. CDR3 nucleotide sequence: TGTGCCTGGAGTGGGGTAGCGGGATTCTACGAGCAGTACTTC.

This clonotype has more than one count but fewer than ten. The J gene is TRBJ1-6, the V gene TRBV28; the D is unclear. The V gene's germline CDR1 is MDHEN and CDR2 SYDVKM. The length of the CDR3 is 13 residues. Trimming left V 6 bases short and J 7 bases short, with 10 bases between. The CDR3 region has the DNA TGTGCCAGCAGCTTAATCGGGAATTCACCCCTCCACTTT. Its protein is CASSLIGNSPLHF.

The chain joins TRBV5-5 to TRBJ1-1; 7 bases align to TRBD1. CDR1 and CDR2 from the germline V gene are SGHKS and YYEKEE (reference sequence). V dropped 4 bases and J dropped 5; count of bases not matched to a gene: 5. CDR3 length: 13 residues. The CDR3 is CASSRPDRTEAFF. The CDR3 coding sequence is TGTGCCAGCAGCCGACCGGACAGGACTGAAGCTTTCTTT.

This chain joins TRBV3-1 and TRBJ1-3, with no clear D. Germline assignment: CDR1 LGHDT and CDR2 YNNKEL (reference sequence). The V and J ends lost 2 bases and 4 bases respectively, with 3 bases between them. The CDR3 is 12 residues long. The CDR3 sequence: CASSQQGNTIYF. The DNA for the CDR3 is TGTGCCAGCAGCCAACAAGGAAACACCATATATTTT.

The rearrangement uses TRBV19 and TRBJ1-1, with 9 bases matching TRBD1. CDR1 and CDR2 (germline): LNHDA, SQIVND (reference sequence). V gave up 3 bases and J gave up 4 bases; unmatched junction bases: 6. The length of the CDR3 is 15 residues. Here the CDR3 reads CASSIGTGKGTEAFF. For the CDR3, the DNA is TGTGCCAGTAGTATTGGGACAGGGAAGGGCACTGAAGCTTTCTTT.

The chain links TRBV6-1 to TRBJ2-3; 8 bases line up with TRBD2. The CDR3 spans 16 residues. Germline loops: CDR1 MNHNS, CDR2 SASEGT. V lost 1 base to trimming and J lost 2 bases; unmatched junction nucleotides: 5. The CDR3 coding sequence is TGTGCCAGCAGTGAAGAGGGGACTAGGGTCACAGATACGCAGTATTTT. Translated: CASSEEGTRVTDTQYF.

The chain joins TRBV5-1 to TRBJ2-5; possibly TRBD1 for D (5 bases). CDR1 and CDR2 (germline): SGHRS, YFSETQ. V gave up 2 bases and J gave up 5 bases, with 10 bases separating them. CDR3 length: 13 amino acids. CDR3 bases: TGCGCCAGCAGCTTTCAGGGTGTGGAGACCCAGTACTTC. It specifies CASSFQGVETQYF.

As to this clonotype: The missing conserved phenylalanine or tryptophan at the end of this CDR3 makes a read error likely. This rearrangement joins TRBV7-9 to TRBJ2-5; TRBD1 might be the D (5 bases). Trimming shortened V by 7 bases and J by 5 bases, and 17 bases separated the two germline ends. The CDR3 loop spans 14 amino acids. CDR1 is SEHNR, CDR2 FQNEAQ, per germline (reference sequence). The CDR3 loop is CASTASPGPETQYS. The CDR3 coding sequence is TGTGCCAGCACCGCTTCCCCAGGGCCGGAGACCCAGTACTCC.

Comment on this clonotype: The junction differs from germline at one of its ends, possibly a read error. The chain couples TRBV12-3 or TRBV12-4 to TRBJ2-7; D remains ambiguous. The CDR3 totals 11 residues. The CDR3 nucleotides are TGTGCCAGCAGAAACTCCTGCGAGCAGTACTTC. Translating it yields CASRNSCEQYF.

This chain links TRBV19 with TRBJ2-7, with D hard to call. The V gene's germline CDR1 is LNHDA and CDR2 SQIVND (reference sequence). Trimming shortened V by 3 bases and J by 5 bases, and 14 bases separated the two germline ends. The CDR3 spans 14 residues. CDR3 sequence reads: CASSISWSVDEQYF. In nucleotides, the CDR3 is TGTGCCAGTAGTATTTCTTGGTCGGTCGACGAGCAGTACTTC.

This clonotype turned up a few times. The V call is TRBV15, the J call TRBJ1-5; no definite D call. This CDR3 is 17 amino acids long. V gave up 1 base and J gave up 2 bases, with 15 bases separating them. Germline V gene sequence: CDR1 LNHNV, CDR2 YYDKDF (reference sequence). The CDR3 reads CATSRVGTGKGNQPQHF. CDR3 coding DNA: TGTGCCACCAGCAGAGTGGGTACGGGTAAGGGCAATCAGCCCCAGCATTTT. Supplemented by reference TRBV15 and TRBJ1-5, the full variable domain reads DAMVIQNPRYQVTQFGKPVTLSCSQTLNHNVMYWYQQKSSQAPKLLFHYYDKDFNNEADTPDNFQSRRPNTSFCFLDIRSPGLGDTAMYLCATSRVGTGKGNQPQHFGDGTRLSIL.

The chain recombines TRBV2 with TRBJ2-7; the match to TRBD1 covers 8 bases. CDR3 size: 13 residues. CDR1 SNHLY and CDR2 FYNNEI come from the germline V gene. Germline trimming cut 6 bases from V and 4 bases from J; bases unmatched to any gene: 5. CDR3 residues: CASRGDRGYEQYF. The CDR3 DNA reads as TGTGCCAGCAGGGGCGACAGGGGTTACGAGCAGTACTTC.

For this clonotype: An end of the junction does not agree with germline; a read error may underlie this. J is TRBJ2-5 and V is TRBV2, with TRBD2 identical over 11 bases. Germline CDR1 reads SNHLY; CDR2 reads FYNNEI. The CDR3 has 15 residues. The CDR3 coding sequence is TGCGCCAGCAGCCCACGGACTAGCGGGCCAGAGACCCAGTACTTC. Its protein product is CASSPRTSGPETQYF.

The gene calls are TRBV7-2 and TRBJ2-3, with 12 positions matching TRBD1. This CDR3 spans 16 amino acids. V shed 6 bases, J shed 2 bases, and the junction held 6 bases outside the gene matches. In germline, CDR1 is SGHTA, CDR2 FQGNSA. The CDR3 DNA sequence: TGTGCCAGCAGTAGGGACAGGGGGCTGAACACAGATACGCAGTATTTT. Its translation: CASSRDRGLNTDTQYF.

Comment on this clonotype: The conserved closing phenylalanine or tryptophan is absent in this CDR3, likely reflecting a read error. V usage is TRBV5-1 and J usage is TRBJ2-5; unclear D gene. Germline lookup yields CDR1 SGHRS and CDR2 YFSETQ. The CDR3 loop spans 11 amino acids. The CDR3: CASGLRETQYL. The CDR3 nucleotides are TGCGCCAGCGGGCTCCGAGAGACTCAGTACCTC.

In its sample, this clonotype was seen a few times. The chain combines TRBV12-3 or TRBV12-4 with TRBJ1-2; 8 positions match TRBD1. V gave up 7 bases and J gave up 4 bases; unmatched junction bases: 14. This CDR3 has 16 amino acids. CDR3: CASTQDRARFLYGYTF. The DNA of the CDR3 is TGTGCCAGCACCCAGGACAGGGCGAGATTCCTCTATGGCTACACCTTC.

This sequence joins TRBV6-5 and TRBJ1-2, with D possibly matching TRBD1 (5 bases). V lost 2 bases to trimming and J lost 2 bases, with 12 bases between them. Germline values: CDR1 MNHEY, CDR2 SVGAGI. This CDR3 contains 15 residues. CDR3 in amino acids: CASSYTRRGNYGYTF. CDR3 sequence (DNA): TGTGCCAGCAGTTACACCAGAAGGGGCAACTATGGCTACACCTTC.

This clonotype has more than one count but fewer than ten. The chain uses TRBV12-3 or TRBV12-4 and TRBJ1-5; the D is unclear. Trimming took off 3 bases at V and 5 bases at J, with 8 bases between the two ends. The CDR3 sequence is 13 residues long. The CDR3 DNA reads as TGTGCCAGCAGTTTCGAGAGGGATCAGCCCCAGCATTTT. It encodes CASSFERDQPQHF.

This clonotype was detected only a few times. The chain couples TRBV7-8 to TRBJ2-2; maybe TRBD1 (6 bases). The germline CDR1 and CDR2 sequences are SGHVS and FQNEAQ. V lost 2 bases to trimming and J lost 2 bases, with 9 bases between them. The CDR3 covers 15 residues. CDR3: CASSLRDTNTGELFF. The CDR3 coding sequence is TGTGCCAGCAGCTTAAGGGACACCAACACCGGGGAGCTGTTTTTT. Looking up the rest from reference TRBV7-8 and TRBJ2-2 gives the full variable domain: GAGVSQSPRYKVAKRGQDVALRCDPISGHVSLFWYQQALGQGPEFLTYFQNEAQLDKSGLPSDRFFAERPEGSVSTLKIQRTQQEDSAVYLCASSLRDTNTGELFFGEGSRLTVL.

In its sample, this clonotype was seen a few times. The rearrangement uses TRBV10-3 and TRBJ2-7, with 12 bases fitting TRBD2. J was trimmed by 2 bases and V by 6 bases; bases with no gene match: 14. The germline V gene encodes CDR1 ENHRY and CDR2 SYGVKD. There are 18 residues in the CDR3. CDR3 region: CAIRAYGTSGFRPYEQYF. In DNA, the CDR3 is TGTGCCATCAGGGCATACGGGACTAGCGGGTTTCGACCCTACGAGCAGTACTTC.